This T cell receptor (beta chain) was captured in a study of blood T cell repertoires in COVID-19. Study in general: PBMCs, B-cell-depleted T cells, or T cells were the source of the cDNA or gDNA that made up the material.

TCRdb's table, derived via immunoSEQ multiplex PCR, lists solely in-frame clones and lacks some. This table has 300,000 or so clones, roughly 87% appearing once. The study assigned cohorts using participant-reported clinical history. The sample comprised PBMCs or T cells enriched from blood (not recorded which). This sequence was found in a woman between 25 and 40 years old who had recovered from COVID-19.

CDR3 region: CATSVAGDHEQYF. DNA for the CDR3: TGTGCCACCAGTGTGGCCGGGGATCACGAGCAGTACTTC. The chain combines TRBV24-1 with TRBJ2-7; D might be TRBD2 (5 bases). The CDR3 has 13 amino acids. Germline V lookup: CDR1 KGHDR, CDR2 SFDVKD. V was pared by 5 bases and J by 5 bases, with 12 bases between.